This T cell receptor beta chain was retrieved from a study of blood T cell repertoires in COVID-19. The wider study: Samples representing acute and convalescent COVID-19 were sourced from the United States, Italy and Spain. The cDNA or gDNA used as material had been derived from T cells, B-cell-depleted T cells, or PBMCs.

V lost 4 bases, J lost 4 bases, and 12 bases lay in between. The CDR3 runs 14 residues. In germline, CDR1 is SGHDT, CDR2 YYEEEE. Per the original methods: Reference gene primer amplification gave estimated nucleated cell counts. Using immunoSEQ multiplex PCR, the repertoire was profiled, and TCRdb retains in-frame clones only, with some absent. The V and J calls and clone size come from that table; D and trimming were worked out from the DNA. The table shows some 250,000 clones, with about 85% occurring only once. Sequences were obtained from peripheral blood. The TCR comes from a woman older than 75 with acute or convalescent COVID-19. The chain couples TRBV5-6 to TRBJ1-3; possible D gene TRBD1, 5 bases. The CDR3 region is CASSPAGPGNTIYF. CDR3 in DNA: TGTGCCAGCAGCCCCGCGGGGCCCGGAAACACCATATATTTT.